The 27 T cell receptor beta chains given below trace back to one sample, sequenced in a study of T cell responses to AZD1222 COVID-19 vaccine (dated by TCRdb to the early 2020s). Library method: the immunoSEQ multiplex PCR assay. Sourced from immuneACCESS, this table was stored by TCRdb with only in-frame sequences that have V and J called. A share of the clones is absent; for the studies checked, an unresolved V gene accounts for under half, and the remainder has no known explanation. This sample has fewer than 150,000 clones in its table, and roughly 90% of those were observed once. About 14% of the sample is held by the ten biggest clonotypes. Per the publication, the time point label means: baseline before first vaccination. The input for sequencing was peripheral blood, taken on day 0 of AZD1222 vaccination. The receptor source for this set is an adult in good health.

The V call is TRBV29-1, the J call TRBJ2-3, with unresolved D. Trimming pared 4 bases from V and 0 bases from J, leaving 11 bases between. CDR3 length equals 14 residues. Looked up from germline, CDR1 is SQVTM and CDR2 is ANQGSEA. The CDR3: CSVAGRLSTDTQYF. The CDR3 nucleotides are TGCAGCGTTGCCGGACGGCTGAGCACAGATACGCAGTATTTT.

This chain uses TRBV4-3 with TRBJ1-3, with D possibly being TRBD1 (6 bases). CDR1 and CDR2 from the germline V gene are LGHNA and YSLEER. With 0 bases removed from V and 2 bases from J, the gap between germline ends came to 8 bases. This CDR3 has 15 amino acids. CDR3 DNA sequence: TGCGCCAGCAGCCAAGAACAGGGAACTGGAAACACCATATATTTT. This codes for CASSQEQGTGNTIYF.

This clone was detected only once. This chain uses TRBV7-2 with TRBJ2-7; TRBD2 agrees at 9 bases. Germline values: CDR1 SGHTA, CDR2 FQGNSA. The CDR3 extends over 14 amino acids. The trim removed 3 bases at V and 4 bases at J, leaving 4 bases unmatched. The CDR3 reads CASSFGGRVYEQYF. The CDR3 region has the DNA TGTGCCAGCAGCTTCGGCGGGAGGGTATACGAGCAGTACTTC.

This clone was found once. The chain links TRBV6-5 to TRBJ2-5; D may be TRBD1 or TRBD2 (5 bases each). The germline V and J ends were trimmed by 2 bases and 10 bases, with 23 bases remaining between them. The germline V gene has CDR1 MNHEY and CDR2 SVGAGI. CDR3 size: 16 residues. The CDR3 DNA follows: TGTGCCAGCAGTTACGTGGGACCAGAGCCAGATAGGGACCAGTACTTC. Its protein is CASSYVGPEPDRDQYF.

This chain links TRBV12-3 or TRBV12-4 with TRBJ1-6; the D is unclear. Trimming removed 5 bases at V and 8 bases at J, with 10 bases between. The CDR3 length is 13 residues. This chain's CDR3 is CASSLSEDSPLHF. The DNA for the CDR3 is TGTGCCAGCAGTCTATCGGAGGATTCACCCCTCCACTTT.

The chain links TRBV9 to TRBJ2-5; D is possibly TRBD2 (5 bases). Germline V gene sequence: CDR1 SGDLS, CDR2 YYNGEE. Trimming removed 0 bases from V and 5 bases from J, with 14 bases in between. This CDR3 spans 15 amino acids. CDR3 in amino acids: CASSVGVQWEETQYF. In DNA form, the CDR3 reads TGTGCCAGCAGCGTAGGGGTCCAATGGGAGGAGACCCAGTACTTC.

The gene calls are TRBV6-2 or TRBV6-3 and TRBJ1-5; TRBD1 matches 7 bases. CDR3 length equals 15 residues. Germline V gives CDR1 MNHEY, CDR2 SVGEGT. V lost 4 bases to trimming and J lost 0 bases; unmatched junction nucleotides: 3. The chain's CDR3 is CASSFYRGSNQPQHF. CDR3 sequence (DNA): TGTGCCAGCAGTTTTTACAGGGGTAGCAATCAGCCCCAGCATTTT.

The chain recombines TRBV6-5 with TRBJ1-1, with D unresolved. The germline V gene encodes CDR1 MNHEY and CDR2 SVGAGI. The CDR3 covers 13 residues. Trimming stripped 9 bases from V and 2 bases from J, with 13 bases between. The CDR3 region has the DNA TGTGCCAGTATACTGGATTTAAACACTGAAGCTTTCTTT. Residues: CASILDLNTEAFF.

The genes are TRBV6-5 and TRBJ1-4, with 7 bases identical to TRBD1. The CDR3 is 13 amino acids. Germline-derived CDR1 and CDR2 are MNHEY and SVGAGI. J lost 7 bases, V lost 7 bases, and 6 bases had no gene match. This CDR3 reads CASTRQGGEKLFF. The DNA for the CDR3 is TGTGCCAGCACCCGACAGGGAGGTGAAAAACTGTTTTTT.

The CDR3 spells CASSYGQPFSGNTIYF. Here the CDR3 DNA reads TGTGCCAGCAGTTACGGGCAGCCATTCTCTGGAAACACCATATATTTT. The rearrangement uses TRBV6-5 and TRBJ1-3; unclear D gene. The V gene lost 2 bases and the J gene lost 0 bases, with 11 bases spanning the gap. The germline V gene encodes CDR1 MNHEY and CDR2 SVGAGI. The CDR3 contains 16 residues.

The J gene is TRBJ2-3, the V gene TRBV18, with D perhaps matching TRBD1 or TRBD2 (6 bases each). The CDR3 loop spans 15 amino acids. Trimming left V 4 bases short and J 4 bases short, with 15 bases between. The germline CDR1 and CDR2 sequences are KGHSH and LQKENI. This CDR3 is CASSLGGRGPDTQYF. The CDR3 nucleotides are TGTGCCAGCTCACTCGGGGGCCGGGGTCCAGATACGCAGTATTTT. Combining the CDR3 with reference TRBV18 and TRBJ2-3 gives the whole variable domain NAGVMQNPRHLVRRRGQEARLRCSPMKGHSHVYWYRQLPEEGLKFMVYLQKENIIDESGMPKERFSAEFPKEGPSILRIQQVVRGDSAAYFCASSLGGRGPDTQYFGPGTRLTVL.

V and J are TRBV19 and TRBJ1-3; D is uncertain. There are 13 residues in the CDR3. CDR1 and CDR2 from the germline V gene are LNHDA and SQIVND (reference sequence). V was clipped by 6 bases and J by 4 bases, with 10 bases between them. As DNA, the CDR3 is TGTGCCAGTAGGACGACGGAGGGAAACACCATATATTTT. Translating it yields CASRTTEGNTIYF. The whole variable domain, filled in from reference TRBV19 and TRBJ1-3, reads DGGITQSPKYLFRKEGQNVTLSCEQNLNHDAMYWYRQDPGQGLRLIYYSQIVNDFQKGDIAEGYSVSREKKESFPLTVTSAQKNPTAFYLCASRTTEGNTIYFGEGSWLTVV.

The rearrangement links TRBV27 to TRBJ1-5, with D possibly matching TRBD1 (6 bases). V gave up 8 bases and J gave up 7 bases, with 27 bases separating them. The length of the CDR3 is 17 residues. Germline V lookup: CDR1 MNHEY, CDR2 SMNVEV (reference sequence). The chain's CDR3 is CASSGEMRGAAKQPQHF. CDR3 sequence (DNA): TGTGCCAGCTCGGGGGAAATGAGGGGGGCGGCCAAGCAGCCCCAGCATTTT.

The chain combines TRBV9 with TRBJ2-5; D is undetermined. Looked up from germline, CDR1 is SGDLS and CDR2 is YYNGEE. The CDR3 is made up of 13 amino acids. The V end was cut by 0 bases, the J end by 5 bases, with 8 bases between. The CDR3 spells CASSVGGGETQYF. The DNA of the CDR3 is TGTGCCAGCAGCGTAGGGGGTGGGGAGACCCAGTACTTC.

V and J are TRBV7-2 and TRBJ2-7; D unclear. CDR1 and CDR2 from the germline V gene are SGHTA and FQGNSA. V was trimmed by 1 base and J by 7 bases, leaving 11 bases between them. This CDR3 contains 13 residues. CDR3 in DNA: TGTGCCAGCAGCTTAGACCGGCGTCGGGAGCAGTACTTC. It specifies CASSLDRRREQYF.

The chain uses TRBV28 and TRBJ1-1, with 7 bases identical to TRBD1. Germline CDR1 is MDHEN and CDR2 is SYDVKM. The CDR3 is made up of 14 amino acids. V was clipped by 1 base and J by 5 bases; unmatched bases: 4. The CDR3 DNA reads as TGTGCCAGCAGTTTATATAGGGGGCGAACTGAAGCTTTCTTT. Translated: CASSLYRGRTEAFF.

DNA for the CDR3: TGCGCCAGCAGCCAAGCCAGGGGGGGGAGAAATCAGCCCCAGCATTTT. Its translation is CASSQARGGRNQPQHF. V gene TRBV4-1 combines with J gene TRBJ1-5; 7 nucleotides align to TRBD1. Trimming removed 1 base from V and 4 bases from J; junction bases left unmatched: 7. This CDR3 comprises 16 residues. Germline loops: CDR1 MGHRA, CDR2 YSYEKL.

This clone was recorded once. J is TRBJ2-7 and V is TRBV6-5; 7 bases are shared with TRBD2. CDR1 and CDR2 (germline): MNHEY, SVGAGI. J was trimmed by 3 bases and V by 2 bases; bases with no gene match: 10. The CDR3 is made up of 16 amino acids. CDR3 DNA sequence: TGTGCCAGCAGTTACGGGGCAACAGGCGGGGGCTACGAGCAGTACTTC. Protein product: CASSYGATGGGYEQYF.

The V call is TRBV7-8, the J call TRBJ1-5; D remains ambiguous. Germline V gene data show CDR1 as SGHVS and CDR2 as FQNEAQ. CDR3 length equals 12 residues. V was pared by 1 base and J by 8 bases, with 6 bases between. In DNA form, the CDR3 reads TGTGCCAGCAGCTTAGTCTTTGAGCCCCAGCATTTT. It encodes CASSLVFEPQHF.

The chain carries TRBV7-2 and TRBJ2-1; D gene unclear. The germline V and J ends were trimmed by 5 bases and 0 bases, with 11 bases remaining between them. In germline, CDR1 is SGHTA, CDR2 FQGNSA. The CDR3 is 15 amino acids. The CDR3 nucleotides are TGTGCCAGCAGCGTCGGGCTTAGCTCCTACAATGAGCAGTTCTTC. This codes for CASSVGLSSYNEQFF. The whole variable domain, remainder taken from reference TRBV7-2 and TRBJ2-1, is GAGVSQSPSNKVTEKGKDVELRCDPISGHTALYWYRQSLGQGLEFLIYFQGNSAPDKSGLPSDRFSAERTGGSVSTLTIQRTQQEDSAVYLCASSVGLSSYNEQFFGPGTRLTVL.

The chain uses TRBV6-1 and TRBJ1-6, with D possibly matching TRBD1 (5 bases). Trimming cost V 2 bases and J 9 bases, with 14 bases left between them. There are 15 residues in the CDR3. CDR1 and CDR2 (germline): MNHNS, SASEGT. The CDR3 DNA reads TGTGCCAGCAGTGAAAAGCCAGGGTCCCTTTCACCCCTCCACTTT. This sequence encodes CASSEKPGSLSPLHF.

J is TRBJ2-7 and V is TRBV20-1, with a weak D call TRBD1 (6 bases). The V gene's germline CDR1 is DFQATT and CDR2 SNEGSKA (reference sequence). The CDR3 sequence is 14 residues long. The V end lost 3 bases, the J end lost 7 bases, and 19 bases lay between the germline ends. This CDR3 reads CSASPWQGSGEQYF. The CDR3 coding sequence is TGCAGTGCTAGTCCTTGGCAGGGGTCGGGGGAGCAGTACTTC.

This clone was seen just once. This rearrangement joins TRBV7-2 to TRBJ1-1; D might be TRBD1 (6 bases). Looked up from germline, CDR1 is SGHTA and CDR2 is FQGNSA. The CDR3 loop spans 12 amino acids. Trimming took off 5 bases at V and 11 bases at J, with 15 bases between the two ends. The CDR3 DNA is TGTGCCAGCAGCGAAACAGGGCTGGTGGCTTTCTTT. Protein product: CASSETGLVAFF. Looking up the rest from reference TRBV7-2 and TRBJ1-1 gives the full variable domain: GAGVSQSPSNKVTEKGKDVELRCDPISGHTALYWYRQSLGQGLEFLIYFQGNSAPDKSGLPSDRFSAERTGGSVSTLTIQRTQQEDSAVYLCASSETGLVAFFGQGTRLTVV.

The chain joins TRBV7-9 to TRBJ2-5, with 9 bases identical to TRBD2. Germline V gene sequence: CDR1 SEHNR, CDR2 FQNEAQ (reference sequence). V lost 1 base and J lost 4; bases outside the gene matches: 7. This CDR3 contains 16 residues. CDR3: CASSLGGAGGAETQYF. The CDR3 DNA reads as TGTGCCAGCAGCTTAGGGGGAGCGGGAGGCGCAGAGACCCAGTACTTC. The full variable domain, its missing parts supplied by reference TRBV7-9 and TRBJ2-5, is DTGVSQNPRHKITKRGQNVTFRCDPISEHNRLYWYRQTLGQGPEFLTYFQNEAQLEKSRLLSDRFSAERPKGSFSTLEIQRTEQGDSAMYLCASSLGGAGGAETQYFGPGTRLLVL.

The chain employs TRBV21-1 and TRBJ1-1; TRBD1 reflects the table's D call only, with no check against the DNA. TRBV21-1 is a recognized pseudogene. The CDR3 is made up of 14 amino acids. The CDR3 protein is CASSTDRGNTEAFF. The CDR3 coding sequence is TGTGCCAGCAGCACGGACAGGGGAAACACTGAAGCTTTCTTT.

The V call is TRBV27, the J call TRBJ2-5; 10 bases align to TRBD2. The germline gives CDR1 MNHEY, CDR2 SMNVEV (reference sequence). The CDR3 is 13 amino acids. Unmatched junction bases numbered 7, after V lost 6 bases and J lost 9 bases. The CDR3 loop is CASSIAGGSAQYF. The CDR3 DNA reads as TGTGCCAGCAGCATAGCGGGGGGCTCGGCCCAGTACTTC.

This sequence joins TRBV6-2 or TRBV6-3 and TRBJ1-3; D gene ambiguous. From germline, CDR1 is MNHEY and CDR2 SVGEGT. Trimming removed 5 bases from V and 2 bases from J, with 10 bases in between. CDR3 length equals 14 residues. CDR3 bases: TGTGCCAGCAGTGAGGACGTTCCTGGAAACACCATATATTTT. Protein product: CASSEDVPGNTIYF.